The 9 T cell receptor beta chains below all came from one sample that was sequenced in a study of beta chain features in type 1 diabetes. Study findings and constraints: Type 1 diabetes patients showed a moderate but significant shortening of TCRB CDR3s in all four CD4+ subsets.

Sequencing targeted expressed TCRB transcripts, as all isolated RNA had been reverse transcribed. Method: immunoSEQ multiplex PCR; TCRdb's copy keeps in-frame clones and lacks some. The repertoire holds more than 150,000 clones, about 9% seen once, with about 0.65% in the top ten. These receptors have no identified antigens. Source material: central memory CD4+ T cells from blood. These receptors came from a woman in her 30s with type 1 diabetes.

The table lists this clone with a few counts. The V and J genes are TRBV7-8 and TRBJ2-7, with TRBD2 matching 10 bases. The CDR3 extends over 15 amino acids. Germline CDR1 and CDR2: SGHVS and FQNEAQ. The V segment lost 1 base and the J segment 0 bases; nucleotides outside the gene matches: 0. The CDR3 protein is CASSLGTSGSYEQYF. For the CDR3, the DNA is TGTGCCAGCAGCTTAGGGACTAGCGGCTCCTACGAGCAGTACTTC.

The chain employs TRBV30 and TRBJ1-1; 7 bases agree with TRBD1. Germline CDR1 reads GTSNPN; CDR2 reads SVGIG (reference sequence). CDR3 size: 14 residues. Trimming took 1 base from V and 6 from J; bases not matched to a gene: 8. The CDR3 bases are TGTGCCTGGAGTGATGGACAGGTTTATGCTGAAGCTTTCTTT. It is translated as CAWSDGQVYAEAFF.

The V and J genes are TRBV7-9 and TRBJ1-5; no clear D. This CDR3 is 16 amino acids long. Germline V gene lookup returns CDR1 SEHNR and CDR2 FQNEAQ (reference sequence). The germline V and J ends were trimmed by 5 bases and 4 bases, with 18 bases remaining between them. The DNA for the CDR3 is TGTGCCAGCAGCCCTGCGGGGTTACGGTCTAATCAGCCCCAGCATTTT. Translated, it gives CASSPAGLRSNQPQHF.

This chain connects TRBV18 to TRBJ2-7; TRBD1 matches at 10 bases. Looked up from germline, CDR1 is KGHSH and CDR2 is LQKENI. V lost 4 bases, J lost 7 bases, and 10 bases stayed unmatched. The CDR3 contains 15 residues. The CDR3 region is CASSQGTGETGEQYF. CDR3 DNA: TGTGCCAGCTCACAAGGGACAGGGGAGACGGGGGAGCAGTACTTC.

This clone has a handful of counts. The CDR3 DNA is TGTGCCAGCTCACCAAAGATGACAGGGGACGGGACTGAAGCTTTCTTT. Translating it yields CASSPKMTGDGTEAFF. The chain is built from TRBV18 and TRBJ1-1; 8 bases fit TRBD1. Per germline, CDR1 KGHSH and CDR2 LQKENI. The CDR3 runs 16 residues. The V gene end was trimmed by 2 bases and the J gene end by 5 bases; junction bases not matched to a gene: 10. Combining the CDR3 with reference TRBV18 and TRBJ1-1 gives the whole variable domain NAGVMQNPRHLVRRRGQEARLRCSPMKGHSHVYWYRQLPEEGLKFMVYLQKENIIDESGMPKERFSAEFPKEGPSILRIQQVVRGDSAAYFCASSPKMTGDGTEAFFGQGTRLTVV.

This rearrangement joins TRBV7-9 to TRBJ1-2, with D possibly being TRBD1 (5 bases). CDR3 length equals 14 residues. Germline-derived CDR1 and CDR2 are SEHNR and FQNEAQ (reference sequence). V was clipped by 5 bases and J by 4 bases, with 14 bases between them. In DNA, the CDR3 is TGTGCCAGCAGCATAGGGGCCGAAGGCTATGGCTACACCTTC. It is translated as CASSIGAEGYGYTF.

A few counts support this clone. The chain has TRBV4-1 and TRBJ2-2, with D perhaps TRBD2 (6 bases). The length of the CDR3 is 17 residues. Germline lookup yields CDR1 MGHRA and CDR2 YSYEKL. V was clipped by 1 base and J by 4 bases, with 16 bases between them. The CDR3 sequence is CASSQVPALEGTGELFF. The CDR3, as DNA: TGCGCCAGCAGCCAAGTCCCCGCCTTGGAGGGCACCGGGGAGCTGTTTTTT.

DNA of the CDR3: TGTGCCAGCAGCTTGATTACTAGCGTGCAGACCCAGTACTTC. Protein sequence: CASSLITSVQTQYF. The V and J genes are TRBV9 and TRBJ2-5, with 7 bases that match TRBD2. V dropped 4 bases and J dropped 6; count of bases not matched to a gene: 9. CDR3 length: 14 amino acids. Germline V gives CDR1 SGDLS, CDR2 YYNGEE.

This sequence joins TRBV4-1 and TRBJ2-5; TRBD2 might be the D (6 bases). V was trimmed by 4 bases and J by 3 bases, leaving 12 bases between them. In germline, CDR1 is MGHRA, CDR2 YSYEKL. CDR3 length: 14 residues. This CDR3 reads CASSPGLREETQYF. The CDR3 DNA is TGCGCCAGCAGCCCGGGACTCCGAGAAGAGACCCAGTACTTC.